One sample yielded the 8 T cell receptor beta chains listed below, sequenced in a study of T cells in Graves' hyperthyroidism and ophthalmopathy. There were TCR beta CDR3 regions amplified from RNA transcripts. The primer set for the first-round RT-PCR of the TCR CDR3 was HTBI. MiXCR, applied by TCRdb to the multiplex PCR reads, yields one record per CDR3 protein. The table shows approximately 600,000 distinct CDR3 sequences, with roughly 15% occurring only once. The sequenced material came from blood. The receptor source for this set is a woman aged 25 to 39 with Graves' hyperthyroidism.

This clonotype was picked up a small number of times. The genes are TRBV5-1 and TRBJ2-3; D not certain. The CDR3 runs 15 residues. Germline CDR1 is SGHRS and CDR2 is YFSETQ. Trimming cost V 7 bases and J 4 bases, with 19 bases left between them. The CDR3 DNA reads TGCGCCAGCGCCCACCACAGTGGGAAGGCAGATACGCAGTATTTT. Translated, it gives CASAHHSGKADTQYF.

This clonotype was counted at least ten times. The chain links TRBV28 to TRBJ2-7, with D perhaps matching TRBD2 (6 bases). Germline V gene data show CDR1 as MDHEN and CDR2 as SYDVKM. The CDR3 loop spans 15 amino acids. V was shortened by 8 bases and J by 1 base, with 18 bases between the two germline ends. The CDR3 nucleotides read TGTGCCAGCTCATTGGGGAGGCACCCTTCCTACGAGCAGTACTTC. This codes for CASSLGRHPSYEQYF.

The chain couples TRBV9 to TRBJ2-1; TRBD2 matches at 13 bases. This CDR3 has 17 residues. J gave up 4 bases and V 0 bases, and 4 bases lay outside the gene matches. The germline CDR1 and CDR2 sequences are SGDLS and YYNGEE. The CDR3 region has the DNA TGTGCCAGCAGCGTAGTTGGGGGACTAGCGGGGTACAATGAGCAGTTCTTC. It encodes CASSVVGGLAGYNEQFF.

The J gene is TRBJ1-2, the V gene TRBV6-4; D possibly corresponds to TRBD1 (6 bases). CDR1 is MRHNA, CDR2 SNTAGT, per germline. CDR3 length: 14 residues. Trimming pared 3 bases from V and 6 bases from J, leaving 14 bases between. This CDR3 reads CASSETLGGNGYTF. In DNA form, the CDR3 reads TGTGCCAGCAGTGAGACCTTAGGGGGGAATGGCTACACCTTC.

This clonotype was observed a handful of times. The chain combines TRBV6-6 with TRBJ1-2; D unclear. The CDR3 consists of 15 residues. V gave up 0 bases and J gave up 6 bases, with 14 bases separating them. Germline assignment: CDR1 MNHNY and CDR2 SVGAGI (reference sequence). CDR3 sequence (DNA): TGTGCCAGCAGTTACTCGAGTCGGAGTAGAAATGGCTACACCTTC. It specifies CASSYSSRSRNGYTF.

The chain couples TRBV6-1 to TRBJ2-5; TRBD2 matches at 12 bases. This CDR3 region has 15 residues. Germline loops: CDR1 MNHNS, CDR2 SASEGT. The V segment lost 6 bases and the J segment 6 bases; nucleotides outside the gene matches: 8. Written as DNA, the CDR3 is TGTGCCAGCAGGGTCCGGCTAGCGGGAGGGAAGACCCAGTACTTC. This sequence encodes CASRVRLAGGKTQYF.

This chain connects TRBV9 to TRBJ2-1; D is undetermined. V was pared by 0 bases and J by 6 bases, with 4 bases between. The V gene's germline CDR1 is SGDLS and CDR2 YYNGEE. The CDR3 consists of 12 residues. The CDR3 DNA follows: TGTGCCAGCAGCGTAGGCCCCAATGAGCAGTTCTTC. Protein sequence: CASSVGPNEQFF.

The sample holds many counts of this clonotype. The chain is built from TRBV7-8 and TRBJ1-4; possibly TRBD1 for D (5 bases). The CDR3 runs to 15 residues. Looked up from germline, CDR1 is SGHVS and CDR2 is FQNEAQ. V dropped 1 base and J dropped 6 bases, with 12 bases sitting between them. In DNA, the CDR3 is TGTGCCAGCAGCTTAGAGGATGGGACGTATGAAAAACTGTTTTTT. Protein product: CASSLEDGTYEKLFF.